Reported below is one T cell receptor (beta chain). Its antigen remains unknown. These data originate in a study of T cell responses to AZD1222 COVID-19 vaccine. Study-level findings and limits: Close to half of all spike-specific TCRs reportedly target regions of the variants that are unmutated. Donors were chiefly white British, with a greater number of females, and clonal diversity was perhaps underestimated.

The CDR3 spans 14 residues. Trimming pared 6 bases from V and 4 bases from J, leaving 15 bases between. Germline CDR1 is SGHDT and CDR2 is YYEEEE. Profiled with immunoSEQ multiplex PCR; TCRdb holds only in-frame clones, not every one. The table lists fewer than 200,000 clones, about 92% of them singletons, with more than 9% in the top ten. The receptor's source is an adult in good health. J is TRBJ2-3 and V is TRBV5-6; D possibly corresponds to TRBD2 (5 bases). Specimen: peripheral blood, collected on day 0 of AZD1222 vaccination. In DNA form, the CDR3 reads TGTGCCAGCATCTCGAGAGGGTTCTCAGATACGCAGTATTTT. The encoded protein is CASISRGFSDTQYF.